The present T cell receptor (beta chain) was sequenced within a study of vaccination effects on CD4 cells after COVID-19. Study-wide context: Vaccination of participants consisted of two doses of either the BNT162b2 or mRNA-1273 vaccine.

Viral peptide pools were used in the ViraFEST assay to expand antigen-specific CD4+ T cells, and sequencing came afterward. The culture ran for under eleven days, and then CD4+ T cells were isolated. All vaccine recipients tested negative for nucleocapsid antibodies and had never contracted SARS-CoV-2 infection. Profiling relied on immunoSEQ multiplex PCR, and the TCRdb table lists in-frame clones only, not all of them. There are about 27,000 clones in the sample; roughly 73% occur only once, and about 20% lies in the top ten. CDR1 is MDHEN, CDR2 SYDVKM, per germline. V shed 3 bases, J shed 3 bases, and the junction held 0 bases outside the gene matches. This CDR3 has 14 amino acids. Concerning this clone: Its antigen is still unknown.

The receptor's source is a human donor who received a COVID-19 vaccine. This chain joins TRBV28 and TRBJ2-5; TRBD2 matches at 11 bases. Sequenced material: CD4+ T cells from PBMCs cultured with HCoV-NL63 spike peptides, taken before COVID-19 vaccination. Here the CDR3 reads CASSLTSGKETQYF. The CDR3 DNA sequence: TGTGCCAGCAGTTTGACTAGCGGGAAAGAGACCCAGTACTTC.